This is a list of T cell receptor beta chains from one sample in a study of blood T cell repertoires in COVID-19. TCRdb's copy holds only in-frame clones and misses some; the assay was immunoSEQ multiplex PCR. The data show about 220,000 clones, more than 65% seen once. Sequencing was done on a sample of peripheral blood. The receptors shown here come from a woman older than 75 with acute or convalescent COVID-19. The CDR3 runs from the conserved cysteine through the conserved F or W. Each record gives: V gene, D gene, J gene, clone size, CDR3 DNA, CDR3 protein. D genes are given only for firm matches. Clone size is given for some rows only: seen once, a few or many times, or a class if the clone is expanded.

>TRBV24-1|TRBD2|TRBJ2-1|.
TGTGCCACCAGTGACCGGACAGAGTCCGGGACTAGCTTCAATGAGCAGTTCTTC
CATSDRTESGTSFNEQFF
>TRBV28|.|TRBJ1-4|few
TGTGCCAGCAGATACCGATTGACAGGCTCTAATGAAAAACTGTTTTTT
CASRYRLTGSNEKLFF
>TRBV12-1|.|TRBJ1-6|.
TGTGCCAGCAGCTTGCGGGACTCCGGGAAAGGCTCCTATAATTCACCCCTCCACTTT
CASSLRDSGKGSYNSPLHF
>TRBV2|TRBD2|TRBJ2-3|.
TGTGCCAGCAGTGCGGGGGGGCCAGTGGATACGCAGTATTTT
CASSAGGPVDTQYF
>TRBV5-6|TRBD1|TRBJ1-6|.
TGTGCCAGCAGCTCTCTCCCGGGGACAGGGGCCTCACCCCTCCACTTT
CASSSLPGTGASPLHF
>TRBV4-1|TRBD2|TRBJ2-3|.
TGCGCCAGCAGCCTGCGGGGGGGAGTAGCGCTGACAGATACGCAGTATTTT
CASSLRGGVALTDTQYF
>TRBV27|TRBD1|TRBJ1-6|.
TGTGCCAGCAGTTTACGGCCGACAGGGTCAAATTCACCCCTCCACTTT
CASSLRPTGSNSPLHF
>TRBV1|.|TRBJ2-6|.
TGCACCAGCAGCCACCCCTGGAGCGGGGGGAAAGGGGCCAACGTCCTGACTTTC
CTSSHPWSGGKGANVLTF
>TRBV7-9|TRBD1|TRBJ2-5|.
TGTGCCAGCAGCTTAGAGGACAGGGTACCAGAGACCCAGTACTTC
CASSLEDRVPETQYF
>TRBV7-9|.|TRBJ2-7|.
TGTGCCAGCAGCTTAGCGTGGGGGGAAAAGCAGTACTTC
CASSLAWGEKQYF
>TRBV7-6|.|TRBJ2-3|once
TGTGCCAGCAGCCCCCCTGCGGGCGTAGGGACAGATACGCAGTATTTT
CASSPPAGVGTDTQYF
>TRBV30|.|TRBJ1-3|.
TGTGCCTGGAGTGTCGTAATTGGAAACACCATATATTTT
CAWSVVIGNTIYF
>TRBV5-1|TRBD1|TRBJ2-3|.
TGCGCCAGCAGCTTTGAGACAGGGACAGATACGCAGTATTTT
CASSFETGTDTQYF
>TRBV7-2|TRBD2|TRBJ2-7|.
TGTGCCAGCAGCCCTGACGGGACTAGCGAACACGAGCAGTACTTC
CASSPDGTSEHEQYF
>TRBV3-1/TRBV3-2|.|TRBJ2-7|.
TGTGCCAGCAGCCAGAAAAGGGGGTTTCGGGACTACGAGCAGTACTTC
CASSQKRGFRDYEQYF
>TRBV7-2|TRBD1|TRBJ1-4|once
TGTGCCAGCAGCCCACTCAGGGGGCTTGGGGAAAAACTGTTTTTT
CASSPLRGLGEKLFF
>TRBV5-1|.|TRBJ2-1|.
TGCGCCAGCAGCTTGGAGGGGAATGAGCAGTTCTTC
CASSLEGNEQFF
>TRBV5-1|TRBD1|TRBJ1-5|.
TGCGCCAGCAGCTTTGGGACAGGGAGGGATCAGCCCCAGCATTTT
CASSFGTGRDQPQHF
>TRBV28|.|TRBJ2-2|few
TGTGCCAGCAGGGCCCAAAGATTCCAAACCTCCGGGGAGCTGTTTTTT
CASRAQRFQTSGELFF
>TRBV21-1|.|TRBJ1-5|.
TGTGCCAGCAGCCACGGAGAGCCCTGGAGTCAGCCCCAGCATTTT
CASSHGEPWSQPQHF
>TRBV20-1|.|TRBJ1-1|.
TGCAGTGCTAGTCAAAATACTAACACTGAAGCTTTCTTT
CSASQNTNTEAFF
>TRBV25-1|TRBD1|TRBJ2-7|.
TGTGCCAGCAGTGCACCGACAGGGTTCTCCTACGAGCAGTACTTC
CASSAPTGFSYEQYF
>TRBV11-2|TRBD1|TRBJ2-7|.
TGTGCCAGCAGCTTAGTTGTGGGACAGGGGACACCCTACGAGCAGTACTTC
CASSLVVGQGTPYEQYF
>TRBV11-2|TRBD1|TRBJ2-5|.
TGTGCCAGCAGCTTGGGACAGCTCCCGAAGACCCAGTACTTC
CASSLGQLPKTQYF
>TRBV7-8|.|TRBJ1-6|.
TGTGCCAGCAGCTTAGCGGCGGTAGGCACTAGCTCCTATAATTCACCCCTCCACTTT
CASSLAAVGTSSYNSPLHF
>TRBV7-2|.|TRBJ1-2|.
TGTGCCAGCAGCCCCCCATGGGGTGCGGGGAGGATGGGTGGCTACACCTTC
CASSPPWGAGRMGGYTF
>TRBV18|.|TRBJ1-2|.
TGTGCCAGCTCACCGGAGGGATCTTCCGGGGGCTACACCTTC
CASSPEGSSGGYTF
>TRBV11-3|TRBD2|TRBJ2-7|.
TGTGCCAGCAGCGGACCATCGGGACTAGTCTACGAGCAGTACTTC
CASSGPSGLVYEQYF
>TRBV11-3|.|TRBJ1-2|few
TGTGCCAGCAGCTCATACGGCGGCTCCCACCGGGACTATGGCTACACCTTC
CASSSYGGSHRDYGYTF
>TRBV5-1|TRBD1|TRBJ1-5|.
TGCGCCAGCAGCTGGGGGACAGGGGGCGCAAATCAGCCCCAGCATTTT
CASSWGTGGANQPQHF
>TRBV4-2|.|TRBJ1-2|once
TGTGCCAGCAGCCAAGTGGGGCCAGTGGTAAACTATGGCTACACCTTC
CASSQVGPVVNYGYTF